This is a list of T cell receptor beta chains from one sample in a study of cytomegalovirus exposure and HLA in healthy donors. Only in-frame clones appear in the TCRdb table, and some are missing; sequencing was by immunoSEQ multiplex PCR. Found here are 100,000 to 150,000 clones, roughly nine tenths of them singletons; the top ten hold 0.95% to 1.5%. Sequencing used PBMCs. The receptor source for this set is a woman aged 18-29 years in good health and CMV-seronegative. CDR3s include the opening cysteine and the closing phenylalanine or tryptophan. Each record gives: clone size, V gene, D gene, J gene, CDR3 protein, CDR3 DNA. D genes are given only for firm matches. Clone size is shown for a subset of rows, as once, few, many or a class of expanded clone.

>NA|TRBV5-6|TRBD1|TRBJ2-7
CASSPGQVFAEEQYF
TGTGCCAGCAGCCCCGGACAGGTCTTCGCGGAAGAGCAGTACTTC
>NA|TRBV19|NA|TRBJ2-1
CASSIDFSPSYNEQFF
TGTGCCAGTAGTATTGACTTCAGTCCCTCCTACAATGAGCAGTTCTTC
>NA|TRBV6-1|NA|TRBJ2-5
CASSELAGTQYF
TGTGCCAGCAGTGAACTAGCAGGGACCCAGTACTTC
>NA|TRBV9|NA|TRBJ2-6
CASSAQEGARSGANVLTF
TGTGCCAGCAGCGCCCAGGAGGGGGCGCGATCTGGGGCCAACGTCCTGACTTTC
>NA|TRBV5-8|NA|TRBJ2-3
CASSRGVSTDTQYF
TGTGCCAGCAGTCGGGGAGTAAGCACAGATACGCAGTATTTT
>NA|TRBV11-2|TRBD1|TRBJ1-5
CASSPGQYSNQPQHF
TGTGCCAGCAGCCCGGGACAGTATAGCAATCAGCCCCAGCATTTT
>NA|TRBV7-9|NA|TRBJ1-4
CASSLLDETNEKLFF
TGTGCCAGCAGCTTGCTAGACGAAACTAATGAAAAACTGTTTTTT
>few|TRBV6-5|TRBD2|TRBJ2-7
CASSYSMAGGPYEQYF
TGTGCCAGCAGTTACTCGATGGCGGGGGGACCCTACGAGCAGTACTTC
>NA|TRBV19|NA|TRBJ1-1
CASQRQSMNTEAFF
TGTGCCTCGCAGAGACAGAGCATGAACACTGAAGCTTTCTTT
>NA|TRBV20-1|NA|TRBJ2-1
CSAQEGYEQFF
TGCAGTGCCCAAGAGGGTTATGAGCAGTTCTTC
>NA|TRBV7-9|TRBD1|TRBJ2-1
CASSQGQGASEQFF
TGTGCCAGCAGCCAGGGACAGGGGGCAAGTGAGCAGTTCTTC
>NA|TRBV2|TRBD1|TRBJ1-2
CASRGQGSAGYTF
TGTGCCAGCAGGGGACAGGGCTCTGCTGGCTACACCTTC
>NA|TRBV2|NA|TRBJ2-5
CASSVTRLEETQYF
TGTGCCAGCAGCGTCACTAGGTTGGAGGAGACCCAGTACTTC
>NA|TRBV10-2|NA|TRBJ1-4
CASRQQGDEKLFF
TGCGCCAGTAGGCAACAGGGTGATGAAAAACTGTTTTTT
>NA|TRBV6-5|NA|TRBJ2-2
CASSSKTAPTGELFF
TGTGCCAGCAGTTCAAAGACAGCCCCGACCGGGGAGCTGTTTTTT
>NA|TRBV9|TRBD1|TRBJ1-3
CASSHGQGRSGNTIYF
TGTGCCAGCAGCCACGGACAGGGCCGATCTGGAAACACCATATATTTT
>NA|TRBV2|NA|TRBJ2-5
CTSTFQGQETQYF
TGTACCAGCACATTCCAGGGTCAAGAGACCCAGTACTTC
>NA|TRBV6-4|TRBD1|TRBJ1-2
CASSDSTGGRGYTF
TGTGCCAGCAGTGACTCAACAGGGGGTAGAGGCTACACCTTC
>NA|TRBV7-9|NA|TRBJ1-2
CASSLEPLITRGYGYTF
TGTGCCAGCAGCTTAGAACCTCTAATAACCCGTGGCTATGGCTACACCTTC
>NA|TRBV15|NA|TRBJ2-3
CATTAGHSTSDTQYF
TGTGCCACCACCGCCGGACACTCAACATCGGATACGCAGTATTTT
>NA|TRBV27|NA|TRBJ1-6
CASSLGLDSPLHF
TGTGCCAGCAGTTTAGGGCTCGATTCACCCCTCCACTTT
>NA|TRBV6-4|NA|TRBJ1-2
CATEVMLSEDYGYTF
TGTGCCACCGAGGTGATGTTGTCAGAGGACTATGGCTACACCTTC
>NA|TRBV5-6|NA|TRBJ2-7
CASRAQGYEQYF
TGTGCCAGCAGGGCTCAGGGGTACGAGCAGTACTTC
>NA|TRBV29-1|TRBD2|TRBJ2-7
CSVTGAGGSYEQYF
TGCAGCGTTACGGGTGCGGGGGGATCCTACGAGCAGTACTTC
>NA|TRBV2|TRBD1|TRBJ1-4
CASSEIITGGLALNEKLFF
TGTGCCAGCAGTGAAATTATAACAGGGGGACTGGCTCTTAATGAAAAACTGTTTTTT
>NA|TRBV6-6|NA|TRBJ1-1
CASTPGLGTEAFF
TGTGCCAGCACTCCGGGATTGGGCACTGAAGCTTTCTTT
>NA|TRBV5-5|TRBD1|TRBJ1-2
CASSLGTGDGGYTF
TGTGCCAGCAGCTTGGGAACAGGGGATGGTGGCTACACCTTC
>NA|TRBV6-1|NA|TRBJ2-7
CASRSPGSSSYEQYF
TGTGCCAGCAGAAGCCCCGGGTCCTCATCCTACGAGCAGTACTTC
>NA|TRBV4-2|TRBD2|TRBJ2-5
CASSPGGGLEQTQYF
TGTGCCAGCAGCCCGGGGGGGGGCCTTGAGCAGACCCAGTACTTC
>NA|TRBV5-8|NA|TRBJ2-1
CASSLLTREQFF
TGTGCCAGCAGCCTACTCACTAGGGAGCAGTTCTTC
>NA|TRBV19|TRBD1|TRBJ1-1
CASSIDRDSLTEAFF
TGTGCCAGTAGTATCGACCGGGACAGCCTCACTGAAGCTTTCTTT
>NA|TRBV7-8|TRBD1|TRBJ1-1
CASTPGTGLLSGKAEAFF
TGTGCCAGCACCCCAGGGACAGGGTTGTTATCGGGTAAAGCTGAAGCTTTCTTT
>once|TRBV2|TRBD1|TRBJ2-2
CASSYDRVRTGELFF
TGTGCCAGCAGTTATGACAGGGTGAGGACCGGGGAGCTGTTTTTT
>NA|TRBV5-1|NA|TRBJ2-5
CASSPGDQETQYF
TGCGCCAGCAGCCCAGGGGACCAAGAGACCCAGTACTTC
>NA|TRBV7-9|NA|TRBJ2-7
CASSLDFKGRAYEQYF
TGTGCCAGCAGCTTAGATTTTAAAGGGAGAGCCTACGAGCAGTACTTC
>NA|TRBV6-5|TRBD1|TRBJ1-1
CASSYSGTGNTEAFF
TGTGCCAGCAGTTATTCAGGGACAGGGAATACTGAAGCTTTCTTT
>NA|TRBV11-2|NA|TRBJ2-3
CASSLDGGGPFVFSTDTQYF
TGTGCCAGCAGCTTAGATGGGGGCGGGCCCTTCGTGTTTAGCACAGATACGCAGTATTTT
>NA|TRBV7-6|TRBD2|TRBJ2-2
CASSFGGDTGELFF
TGTGCCAGCAGCTTCGGGGGGGACACCGGGGAGCTGTTTTTT
>few|TRBV6-5|NA|TRBJ1-6
CASIPLAVGGSPLHF
TGTGCCAGCATCCCCTTGGCAGTCGGGGGTTCACCCCTCCACTTT
>NA|TRBV19|NA|TRBJ2-7
CASSTRQTGSYEQYF
TGTGCCAGTAGTACACGCCAGACAGGTTCCTACGAGCAGTACTTC
>NA|TRBV29-1|NA|TRBJ1-1
CSVEDATVTGVAFF
TGCAGCGTTGAAGACGCTACGGTGACGGGAGTGGCTTTCTTT
>NA|TRBV5-4|NA|TRBJ1-6
CAGSLNNSPLHF
TGTGCCGGGAGCCTAAATAATTCACCCCTCCACTTT
>NA|TRBV2|TRBD2|TRBJ2-5
CASSDRLAGFQETQYF
TGTGCCAGCAGTGACCGTCTAGCGGGGTTCCAAGAGACCCAGTACTTC
>NA|TRBV2|NA|TRBJ1-5
CASSDGEWRPQHF
TGTGCCAGCAGTGACGGCGAATGGAGGCCCCAGCATTTT
>NA|TRBV6-6|NA|TRBJ2-7
CASSYSSDSYEQYF
TGTGCCAGCAGTTACTCCTCAGATTCCTACGAGCAGTACTTC
>NA|TRBV5-1|NA|TRBJ1-1
CASSFPGSTEAFF
TGCGCCAGCAGCTTCCCGGGGAGCACTGAAGCTTTCTTT
>NA|TRBV7-2|TRBD2|TRBJ2-3
CASSWLAGGSTDTQYF
TGTGCCAGCAGCTGGCTAGCGGGGGGTAGCACAGATACGCAGTATTTT
>NA|TRBV2|NA|TRBJ1-4
CASLTGNFNEKLFF
TGTGCCAGCTTGACAGGAAACTTTAATGAAAAACTGTTTTTT
>NA|TRBV6-5|NA|TRBJ1-2
CASSYVRGYGYTF
TGTGCCAGCAGTTACGTCCGGGGCTATGGCTACACCTTC
>NA|TRBV27|NA|TRBJ2-7
CASRRWVWGELYEQYF
TGTGCCAGCAGGCGTTGGGTTTGGGGGGAGCTCTACGAGCAGTACTTC
>few|TRBV27|NA|TRBJ2-7
CASSFSGGTTDEQYF
TGTGCCAGCAGTTTCTCCGGGGGAACTACGGACGAGCAGTACTTC
>NA|TRBV5-5|NA|TRBJ1-1
CASSLFRGDTEAFF
TGTGCCAGCAGCTTGTTTCGGGGAGACACTGAAGCTTTCTTT
>NA|TRBV5-1|NA|TRBJ2-3
CASSESDTQYF
TGCGCCAGCAGCGAGTCTGATACGCAGTATTTT